This entry is about one TCR beta chain. Its specificity is not known. The time point was: persistent/refractory GD, antithyroid drugs over 5 years with positive TRAb. There was RNA extracted from PBMCs, and the TCR library was made from it. Enrollment of patients was through an endocrinology department in Xi'an, China. This sample was included in a study of regulatory T cells in long-lasting Graves disease. Study in general: A definition of persistent Graves' disease required over 5 years of antithyroid drugs plus positive TSH receptor antibodies. Study observations and caveats: Peripheral blood alone, not thyroid tissue, underwent study.

CDR1 is LGHDT, CDR2 YNNKEL, per germline (reference sequence). This CDR3 region has 14 residues. The V and J ends lost 4 bases and 3 bases respectively, with 12 bases between them. Both iRepertoire HTBI primers and Arm-PCR of CDR3 regions were used to build the TCR beta libraries. A single record per CDR3 protein comes from TCRdb applying MiXCR to the multiplex PCR reads. The sample has roughly 700,000 distinct CDR3 sequences, roughly 30% seen once; the top ten hold around 42%. Here the sequenced sample was peripheral blood mononuclear cells (PBMCs), taken when the disease was refractory, from a patient treated with antithyroid drugs. The sequence derives from a female donor with Graves disease. This chain uses TRBV3-1 with TRBJ2-5; D not resolved. In nucleotides, the CDR3 is TGTGCCAGCAGCCCCCCAAACCGGGAAGAGACCCAGTACTTC. It codes for CASSPPNREETQYF.